This T cell receptor (beta chain) emerged from a study of a mutant IDH1 vaccine in newly diagnosed glioma. Whole-study context: Eight vaccinations went to patients in weeks 1, 3, 5, 7, 11, 15, 19, 23. Earlier therapy was either radiotherapy, temozolomide, or both, and most got both. Whole-study findings and limits: Among top peripheral T cell clonotypes, changes seemed unrelated to pseudoprogression.

CDR1 SEHNR and CDR2 FQNEAQ come from the germline V gene (reference sequence). The CDR3 totals 15 residues. The V and J ends lost 4 bases and 2 bases respectively, with 12 bases between them. As to this clone: Its antigen is currently unknown.

The time point here: week 5, during vaccination. Alongside topical imiquimod, each dose of vaccine comprised 300 ug of mutant IDH1 20-mer peptide. Sequencing used immunoSEQ multiplex PCR; TCRdb keeps in-frame clones, though not all of them. Of 40,000 to 60,000 clones in the sample, over 75% were seen once. V gene TRBV7-9 combines with J gene TRBJ1-3; D is ambiguous. The sequenced sample was PBMCs, obtained from a glioma patient whose treatment included an IDH1 peptide vaccine. This sequence originates from a woman between 35 and 50 years old with glioma. Written as DNA, the CDR3 is TGTGCCAGCAGCTCCGGACTACCTCCTGGAAACACCATATATTTT. It yields the protein CASSSGLPPGNTIYF. Based on the CDR3 plus reference TRBV7-9 and TRBJ1-3, the full variable domain is DTGVSQNPRHKITKRGQNVTFRCDPISEHNRLYWYRQTLGQGPEFLTYFQNEAQLEKSRLLSDRFSAERPKGSFSTLEIQRTEQGDSAMYLCASSSGLPPGNTIYFGEGSWLTVV.